This T cell receptor (beta chain) derives from a study of CD8 T cells in Susac syndrome. The length of the CDR3 is 14 residues. The germline CDR1 and CDR2 sequences are SGHRS and YFSETQ. The germline V and J ends were trimmed by 4 bases and 5 bases, with 15 bases remaining between them. General study findings and limits: Susac-specific public clones were found in both the total CD8+ and the CD8+ TEMRA repertoires, with some 15 in the former and roughly five in the latter. As the study acknowledged, the number of individuals who were part of its TCR sequencing and HLA analysis was relatively small. Among active patients and in TEMRA cells, CD8+ clonal expansion in Susac reached its peak.

The RNA, roughly 0.5 to 1 ug, was put through reverse transcription using random hexamers. TCR beta CDR3 was amplified by immunoSEQ covering 54 Vbeta and 13 Jbeta. TCRdb independently ran MiXCR on the immunoSEQ multiplex PCR reads; one entry per CDR3 protein. This repertoire shows fewer than 90,000 distinct CDR3 sequences, 85% to 95% found once; its top ten account for approximately 1%. About this clonotype: Its antigen is as yet unknown.

The TCR was taken from a human donor with Susac syndrome. Sequencing input: CD8+ T cells from PBMCs. The rearrangement uses TRBV5-1 and TRBJ2-5, with D possibly matching TRBD2 (5 bases). CDR3 sequence reads: CASSPPTSAETQYF. In nucleotides, the CDR3 is TGCGCCAGCAGCCCCCCCACTAGTGCGGAGACCCAGTACTTC.